This T cell receptor (beta chain) was obtained from a study of blood T cell repertoires in COVID-19. Study as a whole: The United States, Italy and Spain supplied acute and convalescent COVID-19 samples. T cells, B-cell-depleted T cells, or PBMCs provided the cDNA or gDNA that served as material.

Per the original data handling: How many nucleated cells were present was estimated from reference gene primer amplification. The repertoire was sequenced with immunoSEQ multiplex PCR; TCRdb's copy has only in-frame clones and lacks some. The V and J calls and clone size were taken over from that table, and D and trimming were inferred from the DNA. Of more than 110,000 clones detected, 90% appear once; the ten largest clones hold approximately 10%. The CDR3 is made up of 13 amino acids. Germline-derived CDR1 and CDR2 are LNHDA and SQIVND (reference sequence). V was trimmed by 3 bases and J by 9 bases, leaving 14 bases between them.

The clonotype originates from a woman over 75 with acute or convalescent COVID-19. The sequenced sample was peripheral blood. The rearrangement links TRBV19 to TRBJ1-1; weak D call: TRBD1 (5 bases). CDR3 in DNA: TGTGCCAGTAGTATCCTACAGGACCGAAAAGCTTTCTTT. It encodes CASSILQDRKAFF.